The 23 T cell receptor beta chains below all came from one sample that was sequenced in a study of vaccination and CD4 T cells after COVID-19. The Oncomine TCR Beta short-read assay was applied to DNA of cultured CD4+ T cells. TCRdb reanalysed the PCR reads using MiXCR and keeps one entry per CDR3 protein. The sample contains almost 20,000 distinct CDR3 sequences, around 45% of which appear only once. These receptors lack a known antigen. The sample's treatment: approximately 9-day PBMC culture with coronavirus spike peptide pools or control peptides (ViraFEST assay). The specimen comprised CD4+ T cells from blood, cultured in vitro, sampled before SARS-CoV-2 vaccination. These receptors were taken from a human donor who had recovered from COVID-19.

In its sample, this clonotype was seen once. The chain couples TRBV5-6 to TRBJ2-3; TRBD2 is a possible D gene (5 bases). Germline V gene sequence: CDR1 SGHDT, CDR2 YYEEEE. The CDR3 has 13 residues. Trimming pared 5 bases from V and 1 base from J, leaving 8 bases between. The CDR3 protein is CASRWRGTDTQYF. For the CDR3, the DNA is TGTGCCAGCAGGTGGCGGGGCACAGATACGCAGTATTTT.

This chain uses TRBV30 with TRBJ1-6; unclear D gene. V was clipped by 3 bases and J by 10 bases, with 13 bases between them. From germline, CDR1 is GTSNPN and CDR2 SVGIG (reference sequence). This CDR3 has 13 amino acids. CDR3: CAWSEGNRSPLHF. The DNA for the CDR3 is TGTGCCTGGAGCGAAGGGAATAGGTCACCCCTCCACTTT.

This clonotype appeared a few times. V and J are TRBV7-3 and TRBJ2-2, with TRBD1 identical over 8 bases. Germline trimming cut 10 bases from V and 3 bases from J; bases unmatched to any gene: 13. The CDR3 runs to 16 residues. Germline loops: CDR1 SGHTA, CDR2 FQGTGA. CDR3 in amino acids: CATSIQGGLYTGELFF. CDR3 nucleotide sequence: TGTGCCACCAGTATACAGGGGGGACTCTACACCGGGGAGCTGTTTTTT.

This clonotype was seen a handful of times. The chain recombines TRBV7-2 with TRBJ2-7; 9 bases are shared with TRBD1. Per the germline V gene, CDR1 is SGHTA and CDR2 is FQGNSA. V was clipped by 4 bases and J by 5 bases; unmatched bases: 9. The length of the CDR3 is 15 residues. This CDR3 reads CASSSDRGPRDEQYF. CDR3 sequence (DNA): TGTGCCAGCAGCTCGGACAGGGGCCCCAGGGACGAGCAGTACTTC. The full variable domain, with the rest looked up from reference TRBV7-2 and TRBJ2-7, is GAGVSQSPSNKVTEKGKDVELRCDPISGHTALYWYRQSLGQGLEFLIYFQGNSAPDKSGLPSDRFSAERTGGSVSTLTIQRTQQEDSAVYLCASSSDRGPRDEQYFGPGTRLTVT.

This clonotype was detected only a few times. V gene TRBV6-1 combines with J gene TRBJ1-2; 12 nucleotides match TRBD1. This CDR3 region has 14 residues. V gave up 5 bases and J gave up 6 bases; unmatched junction bases: 4. Per germline, CDR1 MNHNS and CDR2 SASEGT. The chain's CDR3 is CASSPGTGGNGYTF. CDR3 coding DNA: TGTGCCAGCAGTCCCGGGACAGGGGGCAATGGCTACACCTTC.

The V gene is TRBV4-2, the J gene TRBJ1-6; D remains ambiguous. This CDR3 region has 14 residues. Germline CDR1 reads LGHNA; CDR2 reads YNFKEQ. V lost 5 bases, J lost 2 bases, and 7 bases lay in between. The CDR3 is CASSSPAYNSPLHF. The DNA of the CDR3 is TGTGCCAGCAGCTCCCCGGCCTATAATTCACCCCTCCACTTT.

The chain couples TRBV7-2 to TRBJ2-5, with D perhaps matching TRBD1 (8 bases). Per the germline V gene, CDR1 is SGHTA and CDR2 is FQGNSA. The V end lost 7 bases, the J end lost 4 bases, and 16 bases lay between the germline ends. The CDR3 runs 14 residues. The CDR3 coding sequence is TGTGCCAGCACTCACAGGGGGGGTGGAGAGACCCAGTACTTC. Translation: CASTHRGGGETQYF.

This clonotype appeared a few times. The chain combines TRBV27 with TRBJ1-5; no clear D. This CDR3 comprises 16 residues. The germline V gene encodes CDR1 MNHEY and CDR2 SMNVEV (reference sequence). The V and J ends lost 5 bases and 0 bases respectively, with 14 bases between them. The CDR3 sequence: CASSPVSEISNQPQHF. The CDR3 DNA is TGTGCCAGCAGTCCCGTCTCGGAAATTAGCAATCAGCCCCAGCATTTT.

This chain joins TRBV11-3 and TRBJ2-5; D is possibly TRBD1 or TRBD2 (6 bases each). The germline gives CDR1 SGHNT, CDR2 YENEEA. Deletions cut 1 base from V and 4 bases from J, with 13 bases between. The CDR3 extends over 15 amino acids. The chain's CDR3 is CASSLGPQGGETQYF. CDR3 nucleotides: TGTGCCAGCAGCTTAGGTCCACAGGGAGGAGAGACCCAGTACTTC.

The rearrangement joins TRBV19 to TRBJ1-2; D ambiguous. CDR3 length equals 13 residues. Germline CDR1 reads LNHDA; CDR2 reads SQIVND (reference sequence). V lost 4 bases, J lost 2 bases, and 8 bases lay in between. CDR3 DNA sequence: TGTGCCAGTAGTAAGGCAGAGAACTATGGCTACACCTTC. This sequence encodes CASSKAENYGYTF. Full variable domain (missing parts from reference TRBV19 and TRBJ1-2): DGGITQSPKYLFRKEGQNVTLSCEQNLNHDAMYWYRQDPGQGLRLIYYSQIVNDFQKGDIAEGYSVSREKKESFPLTVTSAQKNPTAFYLCASSKAENYGYTFGSGTRLTVV.

This clonotype was counted a few times. This chain connects TRBV27 to TRBJ1-6; 10 nucleotides agree with TRBD1. The CDR3 covers 17 residues. CDR1 is MNHEY and CDR2 is SMNVEV in the germline V gene (reference sequence). Trimming took 5 bases from V and 6 from J; bases not matched to a gene: 10. CDR3 in DNA: TGTGCCAGCAGTCACTCCCCCGACAGGGGGCCTAATTCACCCCTCCACTTT. Protein sequence: CASSHSPDRGPNSPLHF.

The chain is built from TRBV24-1 and TRBJ1-4; the match to TRBD1 covers 11 bases. This CDR3 has 16 residues. The germline V gene has CDR1 KGHDR and CDR2 SFDVKD. V trimming: 3 bases; J trimming: 8 bases; junction bases outside the gene matches: 7. CDR3 bases: TGTGCCACCAGTGATCCCGGACAGGGGGCACGAGAAAAACTGTTTTTT. Protein: CATSDPGQGAREKLFF.

The rearrangement links TRBV12-3 or TRBV12-4 to TRBJ1-1; 10 nucleotides agree with TRBD1. With 4 bases clipped from V and 6 bases from J, the junction kept 8 bases outside the gene matches. This CDR3 has 15 amino acids. CDR3 sequence: CASSSRGQGEAEAFF. The CDR3 DNA reads as TGTGCCAGCAGTTCCAGAGGACAGGGGGAGGCTGAAGCTTTCTTT.

A word on this clonotype: Relative to the germline gene, one junction end is altered; a read error may explain this. The CDR3 DNA reads as TGTGCCGGTAGTCCGCGGGACAACATACAAGAGACCCAGTACTTC. Residues: CAGSPRDNIQETQYF. The rearrangement joins TRBV19 to TRBJ2-5; D is tentatively TRBD1 or TRBD2 (6 bases each). The CDR3 length is 15 residues. Per the germline V gene, CDR1 is LNHDA and CDR2 is SQIVND (reference sequence).

This clonotype was recorded a few times. This chain links TRBV7-9 with TRBJ2-1; 10 positions match TRBD2. The J segment lost 5 bases and the V segment lost 4 bases, leaving 5 bases of the junction unmatched. The CDR3 length is 15 residues. Germline values: CDR1 SEHNR, CDR2 FQNEAQ (reference sequence). The CDR3 DNA follows: TGTGCCAGCAGCTCTGGCGGACTAGCGGACAATGAGCAGTTCTTC. Translated: CASSSGGLADNEQFF.

The V gene is TRBV5-1, the J gene TRBJ2-7; possibly TRBD2 for D (6 bases). The V end lost 0 bases, the J end lost 5 bases, and 6 bases lay between the germline ends. The CDR3 is 12 amino acids. Germline loops: CDR1 SGHRS, CDR2 YFSETQ. The CDR3 DNA reads as TGCGCCAGCAGCTTGGCGGGGGACGAGCAGTACTTC. Amino acid sequence: CASSLAGDEQYF.

The chain combines TRBV6-1 with TRBJ2-3, with D unresolved. The CDR3 length is 12 residues. Germline loops: CDR1 MNHNS, CDR2 SASEGT. Trimming took 6 bases from V and 2 from J, leaving 6 bases between them. The CDR3 protein is CASRKSTDTQYF. The CDR3 DNA reads as TGTGCCAGCAGGAAATCCACAGATACGCAGTATTTT.

The chain employs TRBV20-1 and TRBJ1-5, with 7 bases that match TRBD1. The junction had 6 bases not matched to a gene; V was cut back by 6 bases and J by 1 base. Germline V gene sequence: CDR1 DFQATT, CDR2 SNEGSKA (reference sequence). The length of the CDR3 is 14 residues. CDR3 amino acids: CSALDRVSNQPQHF. CDR3 bases: TGCAGTGCGTTAGACAGGGTCAGCAATCAGCCCCAGCATTTT.

V is TRBV30 and J is TRBJ1-6, with D perhaps matching TRBD1 (6 bases). Trimming pared 0 bases from V and 9 bases from J, leaving 9 bases between. Germline V lookup: CDR1 GTSNPN, CDR2 SVGIG (reference sequence). The CDR3 has 13 amino acids. The CDR3 sequence is CAWSVQGGSPLHF. CDR3 bases: TGTGCCTGGAGTGTACAGGGTGGTTCACCCCTCCACTTT.

Only a few counts were recorded for this clonotype. The chain uses TRBV27 and TRBJ1-1; 9 bases fit TRBD1. Trimming at V came to 8 bases and at J to 5 bases, leaving 9 bases not matched to a gene. Germline CDR1 MNHEY, CDR2 SMNVEV (reference sequence). The CDR3 totals 14 residues. CDR3 nucleotide sequence: TGTGCCAGCTCCCGGGACAGGGTGGGAACTGAAGCTTTCTTT. Residues: CASSRDRVGTEAFF.

Here the CDR3 reads CSARDTVSSYNEQFF. The CDR3 DNA is TGCAGTGCTAGAGATACCGTGAGCTCCTACAATGAGCAGTTCTTC. The chain carries TRBV20-1 and TRBJ2-1; D is unresolved. CDR3 length: 15 residues. V was shortened by 0 bases and J by 0 bases, with 9 bases between the two germline ends. Germline CDR1 and CDR2: DFQATT and SNEGSKA (reference sequence).

The V gene is TRBV20-1, the J gene TRBJ2-1; 10 bases line up with TRBD2. The length of the CDR3 is 14 residues. V shed 5 bases, J shed 8 bases, and the junction held 9 bases outside the gene matches. Looked up from germline, CDR1 is DFQATT and CDR2 is SNEGSKA (reference sequence). Here the CDR3 reads CSASGTSATYEQFF. CDR3 sequence (DNA): TGCAGTGCTTCCGGGACTAGCGCAACGTATGAGCAGTTCTTC.

The rearrangement uses TRBV20-1 and TRBJ2-7, with 9 bases lining up with TRBD2. The CDR3 is made up of 15 amino acids. The V and J ends lost 5 bases and 8 bases, in that order; junction bases with no gene match: 16. CDR1 and CDR2 from the germline V gene are DFQATT and SNEGSKA (reference sequence). The CDR3 region is CSAPRGGEREAKQYF. The DNA for the CDR3 is TGCAGTGCTCCACGCGGAGGCGAGCGGGAGGCCAAGCAGTACTTC.